Each of the 6 T cell receptor beta chains below was sequenced from the same sample in a study of shared clonotypes between healthy human individuals. Data came from immunoSEQ multiplex PCR; TCRdb stores just in-frame clones and leaves some out. The sample holds some 2,100,000 clones, roughly 95% seen once. Input material: naive CD4+ T cells sorted from blood. The subset: CD45RA+ positively selected. These receptors were taken from a man between 18 and 35 years old in good health.

The chain recombines TRBV7-2 with TRBJ2-7; 7 nucleotides line up with TRBD2. V dropped 7 bases and J dropped 4; count of bases not matched to a gene: 10. Germline lookup yields CDR1 SGHTA and CDR2 FQGNSA. This CDR3 is built from 14 residues. Here the CDR3 reads CASNRAGSLYEQYF. The CDR3 nucleotides read TGTGCCAGCAACCGAGCGGGGAGCTTATACGAGCAGTACTTC.

The chain is built from TRBV30 and TRBJ1-6; D is ambiguous. This CDR3 has 14 amino acids. Trimming pared 1 base from V and 0 bases from J, leaving 4 bases between. Germline lookup yields CDR1 GTSNPN and CDR2 SVGIG (reference sequence). The CDR3 is CAWSGSSYNSPLHF. CDR3 DNA sequence: TGTGCCTGGAGTGGGAGCTCCTATAATTCACCCCTCCACTTT.

The CDR3: CAWSAYSGTEAFF. DNA of the CDR3: TGTGCCTGGAGCGCATATTCCGGCACTGAAGCTTTCTTT. The V and J genes are TRBV30 and TRBJ1-1; no clear D. V gave up 3 bases and J gave up 4 bases, with 12 bases separating them. The length of the CDR3 is 13 residues. CDR1 and CDR2 from the germline V gene are GTSNPN and SVGIG (reference sequence).

The chain has TRBV11-2 and TRBJ1-2; D unresolved. Trimming shortened V by 0 bases and J by 8 bases, and 10 bases separated the two germline ends. The length of the CDR3 is 13 residues. Germline CDR1 reads SGHAT; CDR2 reads FQNNGV. The CDR3 protein is CASSLDIGRGYTF. The CDR3 DNA reads as TGTGCCAGCAGCTTAGATATCGGACGAGGCTACACCTTC.

This chain links TRBV5-1 with TRBJ2-7; TRBD2 is a possible D gene (5 bases). Trimming removed 2 bases from V and 3 bases from J, with 15 bases in between. This CDR3 has 15 residues. Germline V CDR1 and CDR2: SGHRS, YFSETQ. The CDR3 loop reads CASSLLDGVYYEQYF. As DNA, the CDR3 is TGCGCCAGCAGCTTACTGGACGGGGTTTACTACGAGCAGTACTTC.

Details on this clone: Other DNA variants within this sample encode the same CDR3. This chain uses TRBV2 with TRBJ1-1, with no clear D. This CDR3 has 13 amino acids. Trimming removed 2 bases from V and 1 base from J, with 5 bases in between. Germline V gene data show CDR1 as SNHLY and CDR2 as FYNNEI. The CDR3 DNA sequence: TGTGCCAGCAGTGAACAGGAGAACACTGAAGCTTTCTTT. Protein: CASSEQENTEAFF.